One sample yielded the 23 T cell receptor beta chains listed below, sequenced in a study of type 1 regulatory T cells. These TCRs are of unknown antigen specificity. TCRdb re-analysed the reads in MiXCR, keeping a single row per CDR3 protein. Among roughly 21,000 distinct CDR3 sequences listed, around half were seen once. Specimen: cultured T cells, either the whole culture or a sorted T cell fraction (not recorded which). These receptors were collected from a human donor in good health.

The CDR3 loop reads CASSRGQGGGQPQHF. The CDR3 DNA sequence: TGTGCCAGCAGCCGCGGACAGGGCGGGGGTCAGCCCCAGCATTTT. The rearrangement links TRBV3-1 to TRBJ1-5; 8 nucleotides agree with TRBD1. Trimming took 4 bases from V and 6 from J; bases not matched to a gene: 8. From germline, CDR1 is LGHDT and CDR2 YNNKEL (reference sequence). This CDR3 region has 15 residues. The whole variable domain, filled in from reference TRBV3-1 and TRBJ1-5, reads DTAVSQTPKYLVTQMGNDKSIKCEQNLGHDTMYWYKQDSKKFLKIMFSYNNKELIINETVPNRFSPKSPDKAHLNLHINSLELGDSAVYFCASSRGQGGGQPQHFGDGTRLSIL.

This clonotype showed up just a few times. This chain uses TRBV3-1 with TRBJ2-7, with no clear D. The V and J ends lost 3 bases and 3 bases respectively, with 6 bases between them. The CDR3 spans 12 residues. CDR1 and CDR2 (germline): LGHDT, YNNKEL (reference sequence). CDR3 nucleotides: TGTGCCAGCAGCCACGCTAACTACGAGCAGTACTTC. Amino acids: CASSHANYEQYF.

The rearrangement links TRBV5-6 to TRBJ2-1, with unresolved D. The CDR3 spans 15 residues. Deletions cut 0 bases from V and 6 bases from J, with 13 bases between. Germline values: CDR1 SGHDT, CDR2 YYEEEE. Here the CDR3 DNA reads TGTGCCAGCAGCTTGGAAGTATCGCTAGTCAATGAGCAGTTCTTC. It yields the protein CASSLEVSLVNEQFF.

The chain links TRBV7-2 to TRBJ2-1; 7 bases match TRBD1. This CDR3 has 15 residues. V shed 6 bases and J 0 bases; nucleotides not matched to a gene: 5. Germline V lookup: CDR1 SGHTA, CDR2 FQGNSA. CDR3 DNA sequence: TGTGCCAGCAGTTCGACAGGGAGCTCCTACAATGAGCAGTTCTTC. Its protein product is CASSSTGSSYNEQFF. Full variable domain (rest looked up from reference TRBV7-2 and TRBJ2-1): GAGVSQSPSNKVTEKGKDVELRCDPISGHTALYWYRQSLGQGLEFLIYFQGNSAPDKSGLPSDRFSAERTGGSVSTLTIQRTQQEDSAVYLCASSSTGSSYNEQFFGPGTRLTVL.

The chain couples TRBV6-6 to TRBJ1-2; D not certain. CDR1 and CDR2 (germline): MNHNY, SVGAGI (reference sequence). This CDR3 contains 15 residues. The V end lost 0 bases, the J end lost 3 bases, and 11 bases lay between the germline ends. DNA for the CDR3: TGTGCCAGCAGTTACTCGGGGATATCCGACTATGGCTACACCTTC. The encoded protein is CASSYSGISDYGYTF.

This chain joins TRBV7-8 and TRBJ2-7, with D perhaps matching TRBD1 (5 bases). The germline gives CDR1 SGHVS, CDR2 FQNEAQ. The CDR3 runs to 17 residues. The V end lost 0 bases, the J end lost 0 bases, and 15 bases lay between the germline ends. CDR3 sequence reads: CASSLAAWQGPSYEQYF. CDR3 nucleotide sequence: TGTGCCAGCAGCTTAGCGGCTTGGCAGGGCCCCTCCTACGAGCAGTACTTC.

On this clonotype itself: Possible read error: a much larger clone is one base away. This sequence joins TRBV6-2 or TRBV6-3 and TRBJ2-4, with 7 bases fitting TRBD1. The V gene's germline CDR1 is MNHEY and CDR2 SVGEGT. The junction had 15 bases not matched to a gene; V was cut back by 10 bases and J by 0 bases. This CDR3 is 17 amino acids long. The CDR3 nucleotides are TGTGCCAACAGCCTGACAGGGCGAATAATAGCCAAAAACATTCAGTACTTC. Translation gives CANSLTGRIIAKNIQYF.

This chain connects TRBV5-6 to TRBJ1-2, with D perhaps TRBD1 (6 bases). Germline loops: CDR1 SGHDT, CDR2 YYEEEE. V was trimmed by 1 base and J by 7 bases, leaving 14 bases between them. CDR3 size: 14 residues. The CDR3 DNA sequence: TGTGCCAGCAGCTTGCGTATGTACAGGGCTGGCTACACCTTC. Its translation is CASSLRMYRAGYTF.

This clonotype was seen more than once but under ten times. The chain has TRBV19 and TRBJ1-5; 7 nucleotides align to TRBD1. Trimming took 7 bases from V and 8 from J; bases not matched to a gene: 8. Germline-derived CDR1 and CDR2 are LNHDA and SQIVND (reference sequence). The CDR3 has 13 amino acids. The CDR3 loop reads CASTLDRTKPQHF. CDR3 coding DNA: TGTGCCAGTACCCTGGACAGGACGAAGCCCCAGCATTTT.

The table lists this clonotype with a count of one. The chain carries TRBV10-3 and TRBJ2-3; TRBD2 agrees at 7 bases. The CDR3 is 15 amino acids. Looked up from germline, CDR1 is ENHRY and CDR2 is SYGVKD. Germline trimming cut 5 bases from V and 3 bases from J; bases unmatched to any gene: 8. CDR3: CAISKQSGRTDTQYF. The CDR3 DNA reads TGTGCCATCAGTAAACAGTCCGGGAGGACAGATACGCAGTATTTT.

As concerns this clonotype: A read error may produce the germline difference seen at one junction end. The chain has TRBV6-5 and TRBJ1-2; D ambiguous. CDR1 and CDR2 (germline): MNHEY, SVGAGI. The CDR3 loop spans 15 amino acids. The CDR3 nucleotides read TGTGCCAGCAGTGACTCGCGCAACCGAGGGTATGGCTACACCTTC. This gives the protein CASSDSRNRGYGYTF.

This chain uses TRBV2 with TRBJ2-1; 10 positions agree with TRBD2. V trimming: 4 bases; J trimming: 10 bases; junction bases outside the gene matches: 7. The CDR3 runs 14 residues. Germline lookup yields CDR1 SNHLY and CDR2 FYNNEI. The chain's CDR3 is CASSVLAGVGEQFF. In nucleotides, the CDR3 is TGTGCCAGCAGTGTTCTAGCGGGGGTGGGCGAGCAGTTCTTC.

The rearrangement links TRBV6-5 to TRBJ1-4; 7 bases match TRBD1. J gave up 5 bases and V 5 bases, and 8 bases lay outside the gene matches. CDR1 and CDR2 from the germline V gene are MNHEY and SVGAGI. CDR3 length: 15 residues. Written as DNA, the CDR3 is TGTGCCAGCAGTCTTAGGGGGCCGGAGAATGAAAAACTGTTTTTT. Translated: CASSLRGPENEKLFF.

This chain connects TRBV28 to TRBJ1-2, with a weak D call TRBD1 (5 bases). The CDR3 has 15 amino acids. Per the germline V gene, CDR1 is MDHEN and CDR2 is SYDVKM. Trimming removed 2 bases at V and 6 bases at J, with 16 bases between. The DNA for the CDR3 is TGTGCCAGCAGTTTAGAGACAGCTTCGTGGAATGGCTACACCTTC. It translates to CASSLETASWNGYTF.

This clonotype was observed a few times. The chain links TRBV20-1 to TRBJ1-1; tentatively, D is TRBD1 (6 bases). V was trimmed by 2 bases and J by 2 bases, leaving 12 bases between them. The germline gives CDR1 DFQATT, CDR2 SNEGSKA (reference sequence). The CDR3 is 14 residues long. The chain's CDR3 is CSARRRGLNTEAFF. As DNA, the CDR3 is TGCAGTGCTAGACGAAGGGGGTTAAACACTGAAGCTTTCTTT.

This clonotype is classed as medium-sized. CDR3 DNA sequence: TGTGCCAGCTCACCAACACCAACTAATGAAAAACTGTTTTTT. Translated: CASSPTPTNEKLFF. This rearrangement joins TRBV18 to TRBJ1-4; D unclear. The V and J ends lost 2 bases and 0 bases respectively, with 4 bases between them. Germline V lookup: CDR1 KGHSH, CDR2 LQKENI. The length of the CDR3 is 14 residues. Using reference TRBV18 and TRBJ1-4 for the parts outside the CDR3, the full variable domain is NAGVMQNPRHLVRRRGQEARLRCSPMKGHSHVYWYRQLPEEGLKFMVYLQKENIIDESGMPKERFSAEFPKEGPSILRIQQVVRGDSAAYFCASSPTPTNEKLFFGSGTQLSVL.

The chain uses TRBV14 and TRBJ2-3, with 7 nucleotides matching TRBD1. Germline CDR1 and CDR2: SGHDN and FVKESK. This CDR3 has 12 amino acids. Trimming removed 5 bases from V and 6 bases from J; junction bases left unmatched: 2. CDR3 bases: TGTGCCAGCAGCAAGACAGGGGATACGCAGTATTTT. Protein sequence: CASSKTGDTQYF. The full variable domain, rest sourced from reference TRBV14 and TRBJ2-3, is EAGVTQFPSHSVIEKGQTVTLRCDPISGHDNLYWYRRVMGKEIKFLLHFVKESKQDESGMPNNRFLAERTGGTYSTLKVQPAELEDSGVYFCASSKTGDTQYFGPGTRLTVL.

This clonotype was detected only a few times. The chain is built from TRBV6-1 and TRBJ2-7, with TRBD2 matching over 12 bases. Germline V gives CDR1 MNHNS, CDR2 SASEGT. The V segment lost 8 bases and the J segment 3 bases; nucleotides outside the gene matches: 8. The CDR3 extends over 15 amino acids. The CDR3 sequence: CASRTSGVLDYEQYF. Here the CDR3 DNA reads TGTGCCAGCCGGACTAGCGGGGTTCTCGACTACGAGCAGTACTTC.

The chain combines TRBV3-1 with TRBJ2-7, with 8 bases aligning to TRBD1. Germline V lookup: CDR1 LGHDT, CDR2 YNNKEL (reference sequence). This CDR3 spans 13 amino acids. V lost 4 bases and J lost 6; bases outside the gene matches: 5. CDR3 DNA: TGTGCCAGCAGCCCTCAGACAGGGGCCGAGCAGTACTTC. It encodes CASSPQTGAEQYF.

This clonotype is a singleton in its sample. The chain employs TRBV12-3 or TRBV12-4 and TRBJ2-1; a weak D match, TRBD1 (5 bases). This CDR3 is built from 12 residues. The ends were cut back, 6 bases at V and 10 bases at J, with 13 bases in the middle. The CDR3 coding sequence is TGTGCCAGCAGCGTGGGGCCCGGGGAGCAGTTCTTC. Its translation: CASSVGPGEQFF.

In its sample, this clonotype was seen a few times. The CDR3 protein is CASSQPGQEFVNEQFF. CDR3 coding DNA: TGTGCCAGCTCACAGCCGGGACAGGAGTTCGTCAATGAGCAGTTCTTC. The V and J genes are TRBV18 and TRBJ2-1, with 8 positions matching TRBD1. CDR1 KGHSH and CDR2 LQKENI come from the germline V gene. The length of the CDR3 is 16 residues. Trimming took 4 bases from V and 6 from J; bases not matched to a gene: 11.

This clonotype was observed a single time. The chain is built from TRBV6-1 and TRBJ2-4, with 9 positions matching TRBD2. The germline gives CDR1 MNHNS, CDR2 SASEGT. CDR3 length: 16 amino acids. V lost 1 base and J lost 6; bases outside the gene matches: 7. The CDR3 sequence is CASSEEAGGALNIQYF. The CDR3 DNA is TGTGCCAGCAGTGAAGAAGCGGGGGGCGCCCTAAACATTCAGTACTTC.

V is TRBV30 and J is TRBJ1-2, with D possibly matching TRBD1 (5 bases). Per germline, CDR1 GTSNPN and CDR2 SVGIG (reference sequence). Trimming removed 4 bases from V and 1 base from J, with 10 bases in between. This CDR3 has 13 amino acids. This CDR3 is CAWTRQINYGYTF. The CDR3 bases are TGTGCCTGGACCCGACAGATTAACTATGGCTACACCTTC.